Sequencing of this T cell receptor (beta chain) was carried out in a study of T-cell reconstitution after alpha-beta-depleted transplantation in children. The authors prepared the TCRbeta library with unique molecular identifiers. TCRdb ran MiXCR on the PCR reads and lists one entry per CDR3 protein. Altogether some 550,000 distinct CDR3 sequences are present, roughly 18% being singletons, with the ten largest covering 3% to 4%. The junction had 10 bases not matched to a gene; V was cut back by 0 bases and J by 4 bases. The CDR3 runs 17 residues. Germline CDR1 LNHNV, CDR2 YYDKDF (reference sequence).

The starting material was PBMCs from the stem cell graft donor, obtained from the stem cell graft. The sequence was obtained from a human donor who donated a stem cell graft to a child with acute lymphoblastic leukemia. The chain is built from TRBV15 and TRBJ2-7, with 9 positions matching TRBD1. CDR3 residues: CATSRDLETGGGYEQYF. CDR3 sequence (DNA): TGTGCCACCAGCAGAGATCTTGAGACAGGGGGTGGGTACGAGCAGTACTTC.